This T cell receptor (beta chain) was sequenced in a study of CXCR3-negative and CXCR3-positive naive CD8 T cells. Regarding the study as a whole: Memory CD8+ cells had much lower diversity, and both naive subsets had comparably high diversity. Greater hydrophobicity was found in TRB CDR3s of CXCR3-positive naive cells than of CXCR3-negative naive cells.

UMI-labeled 5' RACE yielded the TRB cDNA libraries. TCRdb reanalyzed the 5' RACE reads, giving one entry per CDR3 protein sequence and no DNA. The record lists about 90,000 distinct CDR3 sequences, of which the ten most abundant hold 0.7% to 1%. Identification of naive CD8+ T cells rested on CD45RO-CCR7+CD27+CD95- status. Note on this clonotype: Its antigen is unknown.

The sample taken for sequencing was naive CXCR3+ CD8+ T cells from blood. As for subset: CD45RO-CCR7+CD27+CD95- naive CD8+ T cells expressing CXCR3 (TNR3+). This receptor was taken from a human donor in good health. Some clones in this sample may be carry-over from other donors' samples.

The chain's CDR3 is CAAGVGANTEAFF. The chain employs TRBV18 and TRBJ1-1; TCRdb proposes TRBD1, but this gene call is untestable without DNA. The V gene's germline CDR1 is KGHSH and CDR2 LQKENI. CDR3 length equals 13 residues. Using reference TRBV18 and TRBJ1-1 for the parts outside the CDR3, the full variable domain is NAGVMQNPRHLVRRRGQEARLRCSPMKGHSHVYWYRQLPEEGLKFMVYLQKENIIDESGMPKERFSAEFPKEGPSILRIQQVVRGDSAAYFCAAGVGANTEAFFGQGTRLTVV.